This note documents a single T cell receptor (beta chain) sequence. Its antigen is not identified. The source of the sample is a study of T cell responses to AZD1222 COVID-19 vaccine. General study results and limits: Mapped onto spike, vaccine-associated CD4 TCRs spanned it and were dominant at 160-218 and 743-854. At baseline, just six AZD1222 recipients tested seropositive. Sampling that yielded the repertoires occurred only after the peak T cell response.

TCRdb keeps only in-frame clones here, not all; method: immunoSEQ multiplex PCR. The sample's table shows 150,000 or so clones. The germline V gene has CDR1 MGHDK and CDR2 SYGVNS. The CDR3 loop spans 17 amino acids. Trimming took off 3 bases at V and 3 bases at J, with 19 bases between the two ends. The specimen sequenced was peripheral blood. The TCR sequence derives from an adult in good health. The genes are TRBV25-1 and TRBJ2-3, with D possibly TRBD2 on 6 matching bases. In DNA, the CDR3 is TGTGCCAGCAGTGATTACTTTGGAGGGCGGAATACAGATACGCAGTATTTT. Translated: CASSDYFGGRNTDTQYF.